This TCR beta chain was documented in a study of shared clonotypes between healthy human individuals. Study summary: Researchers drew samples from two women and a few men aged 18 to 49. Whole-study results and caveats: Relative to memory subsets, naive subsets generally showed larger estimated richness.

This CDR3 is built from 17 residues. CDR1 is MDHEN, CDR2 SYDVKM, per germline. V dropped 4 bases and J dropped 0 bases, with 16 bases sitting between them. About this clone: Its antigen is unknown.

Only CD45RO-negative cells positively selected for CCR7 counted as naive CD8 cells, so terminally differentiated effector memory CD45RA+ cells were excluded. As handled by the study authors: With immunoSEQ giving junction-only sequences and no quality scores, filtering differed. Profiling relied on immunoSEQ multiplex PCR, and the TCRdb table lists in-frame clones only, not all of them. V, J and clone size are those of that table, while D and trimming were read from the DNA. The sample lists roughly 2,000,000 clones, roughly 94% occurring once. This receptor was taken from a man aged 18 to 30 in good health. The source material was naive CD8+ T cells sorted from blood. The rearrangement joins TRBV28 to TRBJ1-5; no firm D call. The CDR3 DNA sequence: TGTGCCAGCAGTTCACGCCTTGGCAGACATAGCAATCAGCCCCAGCATTTT. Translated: CASSSRLGRHSNQPQHF.